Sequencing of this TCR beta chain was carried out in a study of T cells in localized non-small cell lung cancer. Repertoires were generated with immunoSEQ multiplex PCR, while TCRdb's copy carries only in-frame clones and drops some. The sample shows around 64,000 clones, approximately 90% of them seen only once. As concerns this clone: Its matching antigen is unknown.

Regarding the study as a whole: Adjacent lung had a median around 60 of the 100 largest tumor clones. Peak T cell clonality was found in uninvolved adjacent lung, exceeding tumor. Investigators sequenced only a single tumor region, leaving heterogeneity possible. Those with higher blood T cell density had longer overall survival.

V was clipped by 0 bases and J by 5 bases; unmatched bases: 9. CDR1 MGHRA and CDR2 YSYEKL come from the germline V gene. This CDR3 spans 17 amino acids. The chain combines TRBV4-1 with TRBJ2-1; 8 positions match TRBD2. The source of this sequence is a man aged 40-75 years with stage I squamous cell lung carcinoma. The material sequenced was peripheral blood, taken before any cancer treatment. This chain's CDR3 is CASSQDSRTSNDNEQFF. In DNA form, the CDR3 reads TGCGCCAGCAGCCAAGATAGTAGGACTAGCAACGACAATGAGCAGTTCTTC.